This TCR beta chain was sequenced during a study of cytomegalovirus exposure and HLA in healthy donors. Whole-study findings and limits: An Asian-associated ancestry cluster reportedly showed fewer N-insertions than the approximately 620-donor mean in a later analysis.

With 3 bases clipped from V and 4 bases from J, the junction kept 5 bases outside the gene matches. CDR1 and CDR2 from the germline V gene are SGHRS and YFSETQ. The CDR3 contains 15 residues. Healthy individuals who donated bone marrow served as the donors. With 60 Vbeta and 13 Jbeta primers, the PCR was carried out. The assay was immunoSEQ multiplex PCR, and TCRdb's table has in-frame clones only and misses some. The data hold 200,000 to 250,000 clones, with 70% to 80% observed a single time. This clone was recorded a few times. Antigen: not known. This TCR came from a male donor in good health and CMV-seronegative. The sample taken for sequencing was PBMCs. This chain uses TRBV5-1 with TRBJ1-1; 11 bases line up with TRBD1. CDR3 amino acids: CASSSTGTGGTEAFF. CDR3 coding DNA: TGCGCCAGCAGCTCAACCGGGACAGGGGGCACTGAAGCTTTCTTT. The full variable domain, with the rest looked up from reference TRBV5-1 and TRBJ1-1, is KAGVTQTPRYLIKTRGQQVTLSCSPISGHRSVSWYQQTPGQGLQFLFEYFSETQRNKGNFPGRFSGRQFSNSRSEMNVSTLELGDSALYLCASSSTGTGGTEAFFGQGTRLTVV.